The T cell receptor beta chain under discussion was sequenced for a study of T cell changes during pregnancy in multiple sclerosis (dated by TCRdb to 2018 to 2020). Looking at the study overall: Changes in the T cell repertoire over the course of pregnancy were examined in this study in women with multiple sclerosis.

From the cysteine through the phenylalanine, the CDR3 covers 15 amino acids. Just the 45-base CDR3 DNA is kept, in frame starting at base 1. The library came from the immunoSEQ multiplex PCR assay. TCRdb provides this immuneACCESS table in a form limited to in-frame rearrangements. Some clones are lacking; in checked studies, under half of them reflect an unresolved V gene, and why the rest are absent is not known. This sample gives around 58,000 clones in total; 91% of them show up just once. In total, the top ten clones hold about 0.9% of the sample. This clone was recorded only once. The target of this receptor is not known. Base qualities are not provided; no much larger clone lies one nucleotide away.

This receptor was taken from a female donor with multiple sclerosis, enrolled in a pregnancy study. In this chain, TRBV21-1 is recombined with TRBJ2-4; TRBD1, the table's D call, lacks a check against the DNA. TRBV21-1 is annotated as a pseudogene. The source material was peripheral blood, sampled before pregnancy. In nucleotides, the sequence is TGTGCCAGCAGCAAAGGCCAGGGAGCCAAAAACATTCAGTACTTC. Protein translation: CASSKGQGAKNIQYF.